This record looks at one T cell receptor (beta chain) sequence and its context. The sample originates from a study of blood T cell repertoires in COVID-19. As for the study in general: Both acute and convalescent COVID-19 samples were obtained from the United States, Italy and Spain. The cDNA or gDNA used as material had been derived from T cells, B-cell-depleted T cells, or PBMCs.

Trimming shortened V by 3 bases and J by 0 bases, and 12 bases separated the two germline ends. This CDR3 contains 15 residues. Germline CDR1 SNHLY, CDR2 FYNNEI. Original handling: Estimated nucleated cell counts came from reference gene primer amplification. The method was immunoSEQ multiplex PCR; TCRdb's version includes in-frame clones alone and lacks a portion of them. V, J and clone size derive from that table, while D and trimming were established from the DNA sequence. The sample holds about 140,000 clones; approximately 80% are singletons and the top ten take roughly 17%. The sequenced sample consisted of peripheral blood. This sequence originates from a man in his fifties with acute or convalescent COVID-19. J is TRBJ2-7 and V is TRBV2, with a weak D call TRBD1 (6 bases). CDR3 sequence: CASSDGRGSSYEQYF. In nucleotides, the CDR3 is TGTGCCAGCAGTGACGGCAGGGGAAGCTCCTACGAGCAGTACTTC. The variable domain in full, completed from reference TRBV2 and TRBJ2-7, reads EPEVTQTPSHQVTQMGQEVILRCVPISNHLYFYWYRQILGQKVEFLVSFYNNEISEKSEIFDDQFSVERPDGSNFTLKIRSTKLEDSAMYFCASSDGRGSSYEQYFGPGTRLTVT.